Included here is one TCR beta chain sequence, with context. The CDR3 extends over 15 amino acids. Germline V gene sequence: CDR1 GTSNPN, CDR2 SVGIG (reference sequence). V shed 2 bases, J shed 6 bases, and the junction held 8 bases outside the gene matches. Method: immunoSEQ multiplex PCR; TCRdb's copy keeps in-frame clones and lacks some. The data hold under 60,000 clones, with 92% observed a single time. These data belong to a study of T cell changes during pregnancy in multiple sclerosis. This sample comprised CD4+ T cells from peripheral blood mononuclear cells, obtained in the third trimester of pregnancy. The chain recombines TRBV30 with TRBJ1-5, with 9 bases fitting TRBD1. This TCR derives from a female donor with multiple sclerosis, enrolled in a pregnancy study. The CDR3 DNA reads as TGTGCCTGGAGTTCGACAGGGGGAACGGGTCAGCCCCAGCATTTT. Encoded protein: CAWSSTGGTGQPQHF. Looking up the rest from reference TRBV30 and TRBJ1-5 gives the full variable domain: SQTIHQWPATLVQPVGSPLSLECTVEGTSNPNLYWYRQAAGRGLQLLFYSVGIGQISSEVPQNLSASRPQDRQFILSSKKLLLSDSGFYLCAWSSTGGTGQPQHFGDGTRLSIL.